These 14 T cell receptor beta chains share one sample of origin, sequenced in a study of T cells in Graves' hyperthyroidism and ophthalmopathy. What was amplified from RNA transcripts were TCR beta CDR3 regions. HTBI primers were used for first-round RT-PCR of the TCR CDR3. TCRdb fed the multiplex PCR reads into MiXCR, producing one record per CDR3 protein. The profile shows approximately 510,000 distinct CDR3 sequences, about 46% of them singletons. Sequenced input: peripheral blood or thyroid tissue (not recorded which). The receptors stem from an adult woman with Graves' disease, either hyperthyroidism or ophthalmopathy (not recorded which).

This clonotype was observed many times. The CDR3 loop is CASSLTGDTGELFF. For the CDR3, the DNA is TGCGCCAGCAGCTTGACAGGGGACACCGGGGAGCTGTTTTTT. This chain connects TRBV5-1 to TRBJ2-2, with 7 bases aligning to TRBD1. Germline V gives CDR1 SGHRS, CDR2 YFSETQ. The trim removed 1 base at V and 3 bases at J, leaving 0 bases unmatched. The CDR3 covers 14 residues.

Many counts were recorded for this clonotype. The chain joins TRBV20-1 to TRBJ2-5; D is possibly TRBD2 (6 bases). Trimming cost V 0 bases and J 4 bases, with 12 bases left between them. Germline V gives CDR1 DFQATT, CDR2 SNEGSKA (reference sequence). This CDR3 has 14 residues. CDR3 residues: CSARDFGGIETQYF. CDR3 nucleotides: TGCAGTGCTAGAGATTTCGGCGGGATAGAGACCCAGTACTTC.

This clonotype has just a few counts. The rearrangement uses TRBV7-8 and TRBJ1-1; D possibly corresponds to TRBD1 (6 bases). The ends were cut back, 2 bases at V and 8 bases at J, with 12 bases in the middle. Germline loops: CDR1 SGHVS, CDR2 FQNEAQ. This CDR3 region has 13 residues. In DNA, the CDR3 is TGTGCCAGCAGCTTACAGGGGCGCTCAGAAGCTTTCTTT. Translation: CASSLQGRSEAFF.

The V gene is TRBV5-1, the J gene TRBJ1-6; D is perhaps TRBD1 (6 bases). Per the germline V gene, CDR1 is SGHRS and CDR2 is YFSETQ. V dropped 5 bases and J dropped 7 bases, with 13 bases sitting between them. The CDR3 consists of 14 residues. The CDR3 spells CASRGGGNNSPLHF. Written as DNA, the CDR3 is TGCGCCAGCAGAGGGGGAGGGAACAATTCACCCCTCCACTTT.

The chain uses TRBV10-3 and TRBJ2-5; TRBD2 matches at 13 bases. Near its end, the DNA agrees better with TRBJ2-7, so the J call may be wrong. This CDR3 region has 13 residues. Germline values: CDR1 ENHRY, CDR2 SYGVKD. The CDR3 region has the DNA TGTGCCATCAGGGGACTAGCGGGATACGAGCAGTACTTC. Translating it yields CAIRGLAGYEQYF.

This clonotype was seen just once. The V and J genes are TRBV7-9 and TRBJ1-3; weak D call: TRBD1 (6 bases). V shed 5 bases and J shed 7 bases, with 15 bases lying between them. The CDR3 contains 14 residues. Germline CDR1 SEHNR, CDR2 FQNEAQ (reference sequence). The CDR3, as DNA: TGTGCCAGCAGCCATCCGGGACAACTGAACACCATATATTTT. The encoded protein is CASSHPGQLNTIYF.

In this sample, this clonotype turned up once. The rearrangement joins TRBV7-2 to TRBJ2-1, with 8 bases fitting TRBD1. The CDR3 is made up of 15 amino acids. After removal of 5 bases from V and 7 bases from J, the junction contained 10 bases not matched to a gene. Germline lookup yields CDR1 SGHTA and CDR2 FQGNSA. DNA of the CDR3: TGTGCCAGCAGCAACGGACAGGGATGGGGGAATGAGCAGTTCTTC. It encodes CASSNGQGWGNEQFF. The full variable domain, rest sourced from reference TRBV7-2 and TRBJ2-1, is GAGVSQSPSNKVTEKGKDVELRCDPISGHTALYWYRQSLGQGLEFLIYFQGNSAPDKSGLPSDRFSAERTGGSVSTLTIQRTQQEDSAVYLCASSNGQGWGNEQFFGPGTRLTVL.

Remarks on this clonotype: Germline is not matched at one junction end, which may reflect a read error. The V gene is TRBV15, the J gene TRBJ2-5, with D maybe TRBD2 (6 bases). The CDR3 runs to 13 residues. Germline V gene lookup returns CDR1 LNHNV and CDR2 YYDKDF (reference sequence). The CDR3 bases are TGTGCCACCAGCGGAGATAGGAGGGAGGCCCAGTACTTC. This gives the protein CATSGDRREAQYF.

DNA of the CDR3: TGTGCCAGCACCCCCAGACAGGGCTGGTACGAGCAGTACTTC. Its translation is CASTPRQGWYEQYF. The chain employs TRBV7-2 and TRBJ2-7, with TRBD1 matching over 7 bases. V lost 7 bases, J lost 4 bases, and 10 bases stayed unmatched. This CDR3 contains 14 residues. The germline gives CDR1 SGHTA, CDR2 FQGNSA.

The chain recombines TRBV2 with TRBJ2-7; D may be TRBD1 (6 bases). CDR1 is SNHLY, CDR2 FYNNEI, per germline. V dropped 4 bases and J dropped 3 bases, with 16 bases sitting between them. The CDR3 sequence is 15 residues long. DNA for the CDR3: TGTGCCAGCAGTGGAGGGACACTAGGGGACTACGAGCAGTACTTC. Its protein is CASSGGTLGDYEQYF. The full variable domain, completed using reference TRBV2 and TRBJ2-7, is EPEVTQTPSHQVTQMGQEVILRCVPISNHLYFYWYRQILGQKVEFLVSFYNNEISEKSEIFDDQFSVERPDGSNFTLKIRSTKLEDSAMYFCASSGGTLGDYEQYFGPGTRLTVT.

The genes are TRBV10-3 and TRBJ1-1; D may be TRBD1 (6 bases). V gave up 1 base and J gave up 8 bases, with 20 bases separating them. CDR1 is ENHRY and CDR2 is SYGVKD in the germline V gene. CDR3 length: 16 amino acids. The CDR3 spells CAISELRGRGDKEAFF. CDR3 bases: TGTGCCATCAGTGAGTTGAGGGGCAGGGGTGATAAGGAAGCTTTCTTT.

This chain connects TRBV9 to TRBJ1-5; unclear D gene. Germline CDR1 SGDLS, CDR2 YYNGEE. The CDR3 consists of 14 residues. Trimming took off 2 bases at V and 2 bases at J, with 8 bases between the two ends. The CDR3 protein is CASSVGNGNQPQHF. DNA of the CDR3: TGTGCCAGCAGCGTTGGTAACGGCAATCAGCCCCAGCATTTT.

This clonotype was counted many times. V usage is TRBV19 and J usage is TRBJ2-5, with TRBD1 matching 8 bases. The CDR3 runs to 13 residues. Germline V gene data show CDR1 as LNHDA and CDR2 as SQIVND (reference sequence). Unmatched junction bases numbered 2, after V lost 4 bases and J lost 4 bases. The CDR3 DNA is TGTGCCAGTAGTAGTGGGACAGGAGAGACCCAGTACTTC. This codes for CASSSGTGETQYF.

A single count supports this clonotype. The chain combines TRBV7-2 with TRBJ1-1; D gene unclear. The CDR3 extends over 14 amino acids. CDR1 and CDR2 from the germline V gene are SGHTA and FQGNSA. The V end was cut by 5 bases, the J end by 4 bases, with 14 bases between. This CDR3 reads CASSPGVLSTEAFF. The CDR3, as DNA: TGTGCCAGCAGCCCCGGGGTCCTAAGCACTGAAGCTTTCTTT.